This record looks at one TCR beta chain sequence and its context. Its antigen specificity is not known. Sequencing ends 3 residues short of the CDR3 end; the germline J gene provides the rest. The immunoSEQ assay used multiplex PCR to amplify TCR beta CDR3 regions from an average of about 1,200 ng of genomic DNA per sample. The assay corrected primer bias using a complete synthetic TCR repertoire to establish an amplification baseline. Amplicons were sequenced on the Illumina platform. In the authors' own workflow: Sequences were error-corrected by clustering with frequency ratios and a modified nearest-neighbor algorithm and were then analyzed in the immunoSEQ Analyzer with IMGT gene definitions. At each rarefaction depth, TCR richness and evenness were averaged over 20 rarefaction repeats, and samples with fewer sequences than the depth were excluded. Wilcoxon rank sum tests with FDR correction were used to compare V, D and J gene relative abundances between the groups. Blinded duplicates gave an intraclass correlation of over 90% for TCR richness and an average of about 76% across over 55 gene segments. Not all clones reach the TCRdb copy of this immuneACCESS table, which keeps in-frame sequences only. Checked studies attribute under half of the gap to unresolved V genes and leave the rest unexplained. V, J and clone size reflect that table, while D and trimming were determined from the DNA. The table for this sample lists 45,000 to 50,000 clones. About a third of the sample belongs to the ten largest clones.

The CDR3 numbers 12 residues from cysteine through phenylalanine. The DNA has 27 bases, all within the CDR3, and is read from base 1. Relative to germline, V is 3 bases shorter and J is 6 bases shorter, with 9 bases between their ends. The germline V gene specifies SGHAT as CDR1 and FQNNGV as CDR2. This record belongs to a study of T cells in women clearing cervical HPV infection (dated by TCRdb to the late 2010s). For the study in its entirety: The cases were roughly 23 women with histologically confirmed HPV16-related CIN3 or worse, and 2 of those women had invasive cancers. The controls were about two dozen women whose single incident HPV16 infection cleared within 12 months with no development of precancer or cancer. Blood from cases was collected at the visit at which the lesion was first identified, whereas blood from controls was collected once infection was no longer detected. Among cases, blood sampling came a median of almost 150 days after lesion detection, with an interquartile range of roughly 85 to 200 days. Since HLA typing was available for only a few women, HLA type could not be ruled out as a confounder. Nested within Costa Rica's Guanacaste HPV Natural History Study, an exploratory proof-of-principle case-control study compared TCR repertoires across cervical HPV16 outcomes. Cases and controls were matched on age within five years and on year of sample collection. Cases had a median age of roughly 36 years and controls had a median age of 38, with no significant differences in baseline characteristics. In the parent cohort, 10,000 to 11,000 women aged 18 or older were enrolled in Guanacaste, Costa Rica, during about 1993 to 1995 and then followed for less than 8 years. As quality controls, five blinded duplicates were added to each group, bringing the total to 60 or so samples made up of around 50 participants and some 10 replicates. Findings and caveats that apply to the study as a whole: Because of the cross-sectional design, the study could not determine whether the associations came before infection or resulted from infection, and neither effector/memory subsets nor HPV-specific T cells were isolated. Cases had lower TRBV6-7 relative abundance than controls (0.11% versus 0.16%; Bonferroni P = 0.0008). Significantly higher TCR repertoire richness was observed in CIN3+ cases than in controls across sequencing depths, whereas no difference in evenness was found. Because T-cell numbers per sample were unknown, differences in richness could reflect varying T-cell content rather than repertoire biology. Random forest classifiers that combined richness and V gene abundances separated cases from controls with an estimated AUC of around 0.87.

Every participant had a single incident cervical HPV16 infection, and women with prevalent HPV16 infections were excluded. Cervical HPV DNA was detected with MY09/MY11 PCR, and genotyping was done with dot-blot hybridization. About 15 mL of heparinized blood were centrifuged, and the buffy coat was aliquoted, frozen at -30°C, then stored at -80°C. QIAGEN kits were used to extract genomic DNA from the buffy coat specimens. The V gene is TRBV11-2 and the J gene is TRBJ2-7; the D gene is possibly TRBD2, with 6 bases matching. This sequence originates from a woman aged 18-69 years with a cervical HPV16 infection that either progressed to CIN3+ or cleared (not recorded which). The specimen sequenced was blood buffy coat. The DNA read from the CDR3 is TGTGCCAGCAGCTTGGGGGGAAGCGAG. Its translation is CASSLGGSE. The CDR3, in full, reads CASSLGGSEQYF.